This passage covers 27 T cell receptor beta chains from one sample sequenced in a study of blood T cells in healthy people across ages. Together with a sample-barcoded 5' primer, a J-beta primer mix was included in a second PCR lasting about 7 to 11 cycles. One entry per CDR3 protein, called by TCRdb with MiXCR from the 5' RACE reads. The table records hundreds of thousands of distinct CDR3 sequences, approximately 53% of them present only once. Sequenced sample: blood. The source is a man aged 40-55 years in good health.

Only a few counts were recorded for this clonotype. V and J are TRBV12-3 or TRBV12-4 and TRBJ2-3; 7 bases are a match to TRBD1. CDR3 length: 15 amino acids. Unmatched junction bases numbered 8, after V lost 6 bases and J lost 2 bases. The chain's CDR3 is CASSPRDSSTDTQYF. Here the CDR3 DNA reads TGTGCCAGCAGCCCGAGGGACAGCTCCACAGATACGCAGTATTTT.

The J gene is TRBJ2-1, the V gene TRBV4-2, with 9 bases matching TRBD2. CDR3 size: 16 residues. V trimming: 0 bases; J trimming: 3 bases; junction bases outside the gene matches: 3. The V gene's germline CDR1 is LGHNA and CDR2 YNFKEQ. The DNA for the CDR3 is TGTGCCAGCAGCCAAGAAGGGACTAGCCGCTACAATGAGCAGTTCTTC. Translation gives CASSQEGTSRYNEQFF.

The chain's CDR3 is CASSNQVDSGNEQFF. The CDR3 DNA is TGCGCCAGCAGCAATCAAGTCGATTCGGGGAATGAGCAGTTCTTC. The V call is TRBV5-1, the J call TRBJ2-1, with D maybe TRBD2 (5 bases). The ends were cut back, 4 bases at V and 7 bases at J, with 18 bases in the middle. CDR1 and CDR2 (germline): SGHRS, YFSETQ. The CDR3 is 15 residues long.

The chain employs TRBV5-1 and TRBJ2-3; D is perhaps TRBD1 (5 bases). Germline CDR1 reads SGHRS; CDR2 reads YFSETQ. V gave up 0 bases and J gave up 2 bases, with 13 bases separating them. The CDR3 spans 16 residues. In nucleotides, the CDR3 is TGCGCCAGCAGCTTGGACGCAGGGTCGGTCACAGATACGCAGTATTTT. Its protein is CASSLDAGSVTDTQYF.

This clonotype has only one observation. The gene calls are TRBV12-3 or TRBV12-4 and TRBJ1-5, with D possibly TRBD1 on 5 matching bases. Trimming pared 7 bases from V and 5 bases from J, leaving 12 bases between. CDR3 length: 13 residues. Here the CDR3 reads CASTRGGDQPQHF. CDR3 DNA: TGTGCCAGCACCCGGGGGGGAGATCAGCCCCAGCATTTT.

This clonotype was detected only a few times. V is TRBV12-3 or TRBV12-4 and J is TRBJ1-5; TRBD1 might be the D (5 bases). CDR3 length equals 14 residues. The ends were cut back, 7 bases at V and 2 bases at J, with 12 bases in the middle. CDR3 in amino acids: CASTLDSGNQPQHF. The CDR3 region has the DNA TGTGCCAGCACCCTTGACAGTGGCAATCAGCCCCAGCATTTT.

The V gene is TRBV20-1, the J gene TRBJ2-3, with no clear D. CDR1 is DFQATT and CDR2 is SNEGSKA in the germline V gene (reference sequence). V lost 3 bases, J lost 0 bases, and 7 bases lay in between. The CDR3 sequence is 13 residues long. DNA for the CDR3: TGCAGTGCTAGGATACTAAGCACAGATACGCAGTATTTT. It translates to CSARILSTDTQYF.

This rearrangement joins TRBV20-1 to TRBJ1-2; 7 nucleotides match TRBD1. CDR1 and CDR2 from the germline V gene are DFQATT and SNEGSKA (reference sequence). The V gene end was trimmed by 5 bases and the J gene end by 3 bases; junction bases not matched to a gene: 15. The CDR3 is 16 amino acids. CDR3 in amino acids: CSALRGLADIHYGYTF. The CDR3 DNA reads as TGCAGTGCTCTTAGGGGGCTTGCGGATATTCACTATGGCTACACCTTC.

With regard to this clonotype: One end of the junction is discordant with germline, which a read error may explain. The V call is TRBV27, the J call TRBJ1-6, with D possibly TRBD1 on 5 matching bases. Looked up from germline, CDR1 is MNHEY and CDR2 is SMNVEV (reference sequence). There are 18 residues in the CDR3. The CDR3 protein is CASSTPSGTSSYKSPLHF. CDR3 DNA sequence: TGTGCCAGCAGTACACCCTCAGGGACCAGCTCCTATAAGTCACCCCTCCACTTT.

The V call is TRBV10-3, the J call TRBJ1-2; D is uncertain. CDR1 and CDR2 from the germline V gene are ENHRY and SYGVKD. Trimming stripped 7 bases from V and 11 bases from J, with 20 bases between. CDR3 length: 13 amino acids. CDR3 sequence reads: CAIITEGRSEYTF. In DNA form, the CDR3 reads TGTGCCATCATCACCGAGGGTCGGTCAGAGTACACCTTC.

The rearrangement joins TRBV5-5 to TRBJ2-5; D is tentatively TRBD1 or TRBD2 (6 bases each). The V gene lost 5 bases and the J gene lost 2 bases, with 19 bases spanning the gap. The CDR3 contains 16 residues. Per germline, CDR1 SGHKS and CDR2 YYEKEE (reference sequence). The CDR3 DNA sequence: TGTGCCAGCAGTTGGGAACCGGGGGCTCGGCAAGAGACCCAGTACTTC. Protein product: CASSWEPGARQETQYF.

This clonotype was seen many times. This chain joins TRBV7-2 and TRBJ2-6; D possibly corresponds to TRBD1 (6 bases). CDR3 length equals 18 residues. Per the germline V gene, CDR1 is SGHTA and CDR2 is FQGNSA. The V and J ends lost 3 bases and 1 base respectively, with 16 bases between them. The CDR3 loop is CASSFRDKVASGANVLTF. The CDR3 DNA reads TGTGCCAGCAGCTTCCGGGACAAGGTCGCGTCTGGGGCCAACGTCCTGACTTTC.

This chain links TRBV20-1 with TRBJ2-1, with TRBD2 as a possible D gene (6 bases). CDR3 length equals 14 residues. V was trimmed by 6 bases and J by 4 bases, leaving 16 bases between them. Germline V gene lookup returns CDR1 DFQATT and CDR2 SNEGSKA (reference sequence). The chain's CDR3 is CSAQPERVYNEQFF. CDR3 bases: TGCAGTGCCCAACCTGAGCGGGTATACAATGAGCAGTTCTTC.

The V gene is TRBV29-1, the J gene TRBJ2-1, with 9 bases that match TRBD1. The junction had 6 bases not matched to a gene; V was cut back by 7 bases and J by 5 bases. This CDR3 comprises 13 residues. The germline CDR1 and CDR2 sequences are SQVTM and ANQGSEA. The CDR3 sequence is CSGEQGADNEQFF. The CDR3 nucleotides are TGCAGCGGGGAACAGGGGGCGGACAATGAGCAGTTCTTC.

In the case of this clonotype: Compared with germline, one end of the junction differs, possibly owing to a read error. The V and J genes are TRBV20-1 and TRBJ2-1, with D possibly being TRBD1 (6 bases). CDR1 is DFQATT and CDR2 is SNEGSKA in the germline V gene (reference sequence). The CDR3 totals 14 residues. CDR3 sequence: CSARARGGWDEQFF. The DNA for the CDR3 is TGCAGTGCTAGGGCCAGGGGCGGTTGGGATGAGCAGTTTTTC.

This chain joins TRBV2 and TRBJ2-1, with TRBD2 as a possible D gene (5 bases). Germline V gene sequence: CDR1 SNHLY, CDR2 FYNNEI. The CDR3 has 15 amino acids. V lost 9 bases, J lost 7 bases, and 22 bases lay in between. This CDR3 reads CASAPALDSLNEQFF. The CDR3 DNA reads as TGTGCCAGTGCGCCCGCTCTGGACTCCTTGAATGAGCAGTTCTTC.

The count of this clonotype is one. This chain connects TRBV5-6 to TRBJ1-1, with a possible D match to TRBD1 (5 bases). Germline CDR1 and CDR2: SGHDT and YYEEEE. CDR3 length equals 17 residues. V was cut by 0 bases and J by 3 bases, with 18 bases left in between. CDR3 DNA: TGTGCCAGCAGCTTGGCCGTGGAGGGGCGATTGGACACTGAAGCTTTCTTT. Its protein product is CASSLAVEGRLDTEAFF. The full variable domain, completed using reference TRBV5-6 and TRBJ1-1, is DAGVTQSPTHLIKTRGQQVTLRCSPKSGHDTVSWYQQALGQGPQFIFQYYEEEERQRGNFPDRFSGHQFPNYSSELNVNALLLGDSALYLCASSLAVEGRLDTEAFFGQGTRLTVV.

As for this clonotype: One end of the junction does not line up with germline, which may come from a read error. The V gene is TRBV29-1, the J gene TRBJ2-2, with D possibly matching TRBD1 (5 bases). The CDR3 spans 12 residues. From germline, CDR1 is SQVTM and CDR2 ANQGSEA. CDR3 in DNA: TGCAGCGCTGAAGATCAGGGCGGGGAGCTGTTTTTT. It codes for CSAEDQGGELFF.

The J gene is TRBJ2-1, the V gene TRBV15; tentatively, D is TRBD1 or TRBD2 (5 bases each). The CDR3 covers 11 residues. With 5 bases removed from V and 11 bases from J, the gap between germline ends came to 10 bases. CDR1 is LNHNV, CDR2 YYDKDF, per germline (reference sequence). The CDR3 DNA reads as TGTGCCACCAGCTTCCGGGACCAGCAGTTCTTC. Encoded protein: CATSFRDQQFF.

V gene TRBV20-1 combines with J gene TRBJ2-3; D assignment may be TRBD1 or TRBD2 (5 bases each). Germline CDR1 and CDR2: DFQATT and SNEGSKA (reference sequence). Trimming cost V 3 bases and J 5 bases, with 21 bases left between them. The CDR3 contains 16 residues. This CDR3 reads CSASLMGVKVGDTQYF. The CDR3 DNA sequence: TGCAGTGCTAGCCTGATGGGGGTTAAGGTAGGAGATACGCAGTATTTT.

This clonotype was recorded a few times. The chain carries TRBV6-2 or TRBV6-3 and TRBJ2-3; no reliable D call. The CDR3 is 14 residues long. Looked up from germline, CDR1 is MNHEY and CDR2 is SVGEGT. The V end lost 9 bases, the J end lost 9 bases, and 22 bases lay between the germline ends. The DNA for the CDR3 is TGTGCCAGATCCCGAGACACCGAAATGGTAACGCAGTATTTT. Its translation is CARSRDTEMVTQYF.

This chain uses TRBV3-1 with TRBJ2-1; D may be TRBD1 or TRBD2 (5 bases each). Trimming pared 3 bases from V and 4 bases from J, leaving 16 bases between. CDR1 and CDR2 from the germline V gene are LGHDT and YNNKEL (reference sequence). This CDR3 is 16 amino acids long. For the CDR3, the DNA is TGTGCCAGCAGCCAGGGCCTTATCGAGGGGTACAATGAGCAGTTCTTC. Protein: CASSQGLIEGYNEQFF.

This sequence joins TRBV5-1 and TRBJ1-3, with D possibly being TRBD1 (5 bases). From germline, CDR1 is SGHRS and CDR2 YFSETQ. The CDR3 runs to 14 residues. V shed 3 bases and J shed 0 bases, with 7 bases lying between them. This chain's CDR3 is CASSSGVSGNTIYF. The DNA for the CDR3 is TGCGCCAGCAGCTCGGGGGTCTCTGGAAACACCATATATTTT.

V is TRBV12-3 or TRBV12-4 and J is TRBJ2-4, with D perhaps TRBD1 or TRBD2 (5 bases each). Trimming removed 5 bases from V and 5 bases from J, with 10 bases in between. The CDR3 loop spans 13 amino acids. The CDR3 sequence is CASSGTVENIQYF. DNA for the CDR3: TGTGCCAGCAGTGGGACCGTGGAAAACATTCAGTACTTC.

CDR3 coding DNA: TGCAGTGCTAGAGAGTTAGCGGGGGGTTTGCGTCCAGATACGCAGTATTTT. Its translation: CSARELAGGLRPDTQYF. V gene TRBV20-1 combines with J gene TRBJ2-3; 10 bases are a match to TRBD2. Germline assignment: CDR1 DFQATT and CDR2 SNEGSKA (reference sequence). Germline trimming cut 0 bases from V and 4 bases from J; bases unmatched to any gene: 10. The CDR3 sequence is 17 residues long.

The gene calls are TRBV14 and TRBJ2-7; either TRBD1 or TRBD2 may supply D (6 bases each). From germline, CDR1 is SGHDN and CDR2 FVKESK. V was clipped by 4 bases and J by 5 bases, with 18 bases between them. This CDR3 region has 15 residues. CDR3: CASSLLEGGNHEQYF. CDR3 DNA sequence: TGTGCCAGCAGCCTCCTTGAGGGGGGTAACCACGAGCAGTACTTC.

DNA for the CDR3: TGCAGTGCTAGAGTTGTCGGGAGGGCCGGGGAGACCCAGTACTTC. Its translation is CSARVVGRAGETQYF. The V call is TRBV20-1, the J call TRBJ2-5; 8 nucleotides agree with TRBD2. Germline trimming cut 1 base from V and 5 bases from J; bases unmatched to any gene: 9. This CDR3 region has 15 residues. Looked up from germline, CDR1 is DFQATT and CDR2 is SNEGSKA (reference sequence).